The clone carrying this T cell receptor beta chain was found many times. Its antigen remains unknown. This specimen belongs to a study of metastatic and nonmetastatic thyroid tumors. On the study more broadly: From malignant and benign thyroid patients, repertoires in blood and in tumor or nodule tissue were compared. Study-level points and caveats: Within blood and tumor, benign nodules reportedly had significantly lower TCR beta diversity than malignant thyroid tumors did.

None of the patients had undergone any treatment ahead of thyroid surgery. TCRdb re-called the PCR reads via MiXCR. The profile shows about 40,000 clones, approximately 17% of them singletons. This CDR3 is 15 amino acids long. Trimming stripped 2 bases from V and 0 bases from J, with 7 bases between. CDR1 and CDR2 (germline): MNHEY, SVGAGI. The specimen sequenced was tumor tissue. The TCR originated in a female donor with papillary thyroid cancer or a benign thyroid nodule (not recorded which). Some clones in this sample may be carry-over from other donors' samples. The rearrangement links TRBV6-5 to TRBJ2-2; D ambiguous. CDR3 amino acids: CASSYRTANTGELFF. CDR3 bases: TGTGCCAGCAGTTACCGGACGGCGAACACCGGGGAGCTGTTTTTT.